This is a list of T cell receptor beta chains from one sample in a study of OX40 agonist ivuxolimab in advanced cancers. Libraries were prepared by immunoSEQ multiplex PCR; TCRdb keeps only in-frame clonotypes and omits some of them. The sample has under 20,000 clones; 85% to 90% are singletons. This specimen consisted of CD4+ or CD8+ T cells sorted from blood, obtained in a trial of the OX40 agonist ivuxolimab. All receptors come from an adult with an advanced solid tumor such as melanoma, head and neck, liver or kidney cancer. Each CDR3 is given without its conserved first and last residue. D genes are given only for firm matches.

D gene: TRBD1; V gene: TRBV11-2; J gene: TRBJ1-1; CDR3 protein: ASSLSDRVAEAF
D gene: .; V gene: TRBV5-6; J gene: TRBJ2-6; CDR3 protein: ASSRSGANVLT
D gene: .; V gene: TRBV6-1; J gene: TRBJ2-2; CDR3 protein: ASSERAGGGTGELF
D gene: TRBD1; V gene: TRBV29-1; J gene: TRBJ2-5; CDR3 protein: STGTGETQY
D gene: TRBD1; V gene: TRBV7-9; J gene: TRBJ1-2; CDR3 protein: ASSLGTGNT
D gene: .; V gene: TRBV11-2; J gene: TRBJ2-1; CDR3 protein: ASSPNADSSYNEQF
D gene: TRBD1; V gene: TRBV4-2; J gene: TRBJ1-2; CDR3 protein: ASSVTGTVNYGYT
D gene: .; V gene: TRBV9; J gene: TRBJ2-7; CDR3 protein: ASSADLAAPYEQY
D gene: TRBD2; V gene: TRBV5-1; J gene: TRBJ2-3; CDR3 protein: ASSLGLAGYTDTQY
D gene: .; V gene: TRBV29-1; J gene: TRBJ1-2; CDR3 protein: SDSRGDGYGYT
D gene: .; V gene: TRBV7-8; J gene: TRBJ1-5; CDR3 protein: ASSLSPKPQH
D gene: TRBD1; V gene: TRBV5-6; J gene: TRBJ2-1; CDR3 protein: ASSFGAVGDRGYNEQF
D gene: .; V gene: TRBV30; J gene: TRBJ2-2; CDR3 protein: AWSGTRAAGELF
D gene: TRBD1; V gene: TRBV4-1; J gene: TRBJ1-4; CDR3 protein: ASSRLGTASTNEKLF
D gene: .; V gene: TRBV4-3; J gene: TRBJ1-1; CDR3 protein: ASGQVWGMNTEAF
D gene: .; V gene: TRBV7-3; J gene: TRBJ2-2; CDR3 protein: ASSPRVALGAGELF
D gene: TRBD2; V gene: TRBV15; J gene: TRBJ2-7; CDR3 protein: ATSRGGSGNIYEQY
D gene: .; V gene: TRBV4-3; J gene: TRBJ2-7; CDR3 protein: ASSQESGTGGEQY
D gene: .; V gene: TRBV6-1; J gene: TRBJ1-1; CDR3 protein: ASSERWVVNTEAF
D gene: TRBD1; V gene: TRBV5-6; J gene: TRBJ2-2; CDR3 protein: ASDGDRGTGELF
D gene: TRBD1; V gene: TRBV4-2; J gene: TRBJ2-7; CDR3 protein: ASNQGQGAYEQY
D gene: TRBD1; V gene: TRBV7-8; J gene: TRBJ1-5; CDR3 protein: ASSQRQGFGNQPQH
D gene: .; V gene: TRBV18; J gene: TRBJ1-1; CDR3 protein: ASSLTTEAYTEAF
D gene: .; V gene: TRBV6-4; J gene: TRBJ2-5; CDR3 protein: ASSASQETQY
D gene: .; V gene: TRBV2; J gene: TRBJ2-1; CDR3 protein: ASSQDSRSSYNEQF
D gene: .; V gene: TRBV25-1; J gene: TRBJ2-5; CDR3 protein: ASSEYGQNQETQY
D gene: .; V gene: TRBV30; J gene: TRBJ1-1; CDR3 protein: AWSVKGQTEAF
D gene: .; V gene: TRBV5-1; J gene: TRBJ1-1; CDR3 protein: ASSPTGNTEAF
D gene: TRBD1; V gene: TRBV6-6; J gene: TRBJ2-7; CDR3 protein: ASSHRTGGWWYEQY
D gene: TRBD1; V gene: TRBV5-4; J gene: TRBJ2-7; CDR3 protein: ASSQQGATYEQY
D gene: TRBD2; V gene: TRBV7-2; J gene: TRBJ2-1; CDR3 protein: ASRTGLAGVEQF
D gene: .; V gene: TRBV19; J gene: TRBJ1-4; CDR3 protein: APGSRNEKLF
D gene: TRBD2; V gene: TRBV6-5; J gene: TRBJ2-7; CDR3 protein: ASSQLAGDDYEQY
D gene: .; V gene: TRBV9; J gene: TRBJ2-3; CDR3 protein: ASSVVQTDTQY
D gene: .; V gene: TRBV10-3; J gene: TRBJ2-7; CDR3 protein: AISGMDKAYEQY